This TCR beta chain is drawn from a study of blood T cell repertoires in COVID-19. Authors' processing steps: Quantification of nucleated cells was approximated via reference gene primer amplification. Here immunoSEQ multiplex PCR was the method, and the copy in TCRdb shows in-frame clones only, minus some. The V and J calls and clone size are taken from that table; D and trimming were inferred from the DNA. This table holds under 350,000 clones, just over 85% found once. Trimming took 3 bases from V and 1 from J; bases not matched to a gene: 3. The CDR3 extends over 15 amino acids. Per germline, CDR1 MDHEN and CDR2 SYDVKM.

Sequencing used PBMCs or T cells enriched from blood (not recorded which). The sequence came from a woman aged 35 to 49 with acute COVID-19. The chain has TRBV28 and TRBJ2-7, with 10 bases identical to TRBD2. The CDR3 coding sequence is TGTGCCAGCAGTTTGGGGACTAGCGCTTCCTACGAGCAGTACTTC. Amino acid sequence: CASSLGTSASYEQYF.